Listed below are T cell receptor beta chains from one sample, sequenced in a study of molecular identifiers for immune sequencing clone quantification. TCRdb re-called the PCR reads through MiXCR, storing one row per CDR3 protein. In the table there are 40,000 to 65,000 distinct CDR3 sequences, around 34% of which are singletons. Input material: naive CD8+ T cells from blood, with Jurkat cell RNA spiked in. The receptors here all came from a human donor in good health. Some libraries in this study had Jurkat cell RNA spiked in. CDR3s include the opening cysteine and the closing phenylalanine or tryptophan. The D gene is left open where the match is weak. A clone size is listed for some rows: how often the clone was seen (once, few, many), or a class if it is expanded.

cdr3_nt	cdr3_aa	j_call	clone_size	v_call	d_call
TGTGCCGTGGGGGTAGCGGGAGCAATTGGCGAGCAGTACTTC	CAVGVAGAIGEQYF	TRBJ2-7	-	TRBV15	TRBD2
TGCAGTGCGACCCGGGACGACTCCTACGAGCAGTACTTC	CSATRDDSYEQYF	TRBJ2-7	-	TRBV20-1	-
TGTGCCAGTAGTCAGAACTCCTACGAGCAGTACTTC	CASSQNSYEQYF	TRBJ2-7	-	TRBV19	-
TGTGCCAGCACCGCGCTCGGGTACGAGCAGTACTTC	CASTALGYEQYF	TRBJ2-7	-	TRBV5-6	-
TGCGCCAGCAGCGCGAATACAGGGCCTCATCAGGGATCCCGACCCCCCGATACGCAGTATTTT	CASSANTGPHQGSRPPDTQYF	TRBJ2-3	many	TRBV5-1	-
TGTGCCAGCAGTCCCCCCCGGAGAGGGAAAGAGACCCAGCACTTC	CASSPPRRGKETQHF	TRBJ2-5	-	TRBV28	-
TGTGCCAGCAGCCGCGGACTAGCCTCGGACACCGGGGAGCTGTTTTTT	CASSRGLASDTGELFF	TRBJ2-2	-	TRBV7-6	TRBD2
TGTGCCAGCAGCTCTACGGGGGATGAGACCCAGTACTTC	CASSSTGDETQYF	TRBJ2-5	-	TRBV13	-
TGTGCCAGCAGTTGGACTCTCGAGGGGGACACTGAAGCTTTCTTT	CASSWTLEGDTEAFF	TRBJ1-1	few	TRBV6-2/TRBV6-3	-
TGTGCCAGCAGCCCTGGGACTAGCGGGATCTCCTACGAGCAGAACTTC	CASSPGTSGISYEQNF	TRBJ2-7	once	TRBV7-9	TRBD2
TGTGCCAGCAGCCAAGTTGGGCAGGGGCTTGGCTTT	CASSQVGQGLGF	TRBJ1-1	-	TRBV4-2	-
TGCAGTGCTAGAGTCCCTCCACTAGCGGCCAATGAGCAGTTCTTC	CSARVPPLAANEQFF	TRBJ2-1	-	TRBV20-1	TRBD2
TGTGCCAGCAGCTTGGGTTGGGCGTTGGAGCAGTACTTC	CASSLGWALEQYF	TRBJ2-7	many	TRBV5-6	-
TGTGCCACCAGTGATAGGGGACAGGGTTACGAGCAGTACTTC	CATSDRGQGYEQYF	TRBJ2-7	-	TRBV24-1	TRBD1
TGTGCCAGCAGCCCTCAAGGGACTAGCGGGAGGTTCAACATTCAGTACTTC	CASSPQGTSGRFNIQYF	TRBJ2-4	few	TRBV6-2/TRBV6-3	TRBD2